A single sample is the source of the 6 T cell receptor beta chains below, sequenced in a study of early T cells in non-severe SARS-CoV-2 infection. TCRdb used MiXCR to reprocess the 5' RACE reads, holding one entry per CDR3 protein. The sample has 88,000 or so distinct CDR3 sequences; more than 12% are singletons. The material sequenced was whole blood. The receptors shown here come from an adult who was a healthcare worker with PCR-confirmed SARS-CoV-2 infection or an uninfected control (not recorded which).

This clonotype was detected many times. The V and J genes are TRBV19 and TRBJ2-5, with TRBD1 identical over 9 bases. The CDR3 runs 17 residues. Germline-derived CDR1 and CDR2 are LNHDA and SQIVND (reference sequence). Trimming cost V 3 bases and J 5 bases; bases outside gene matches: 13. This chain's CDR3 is CASSISPWLDRGETQYF. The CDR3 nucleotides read TGTGCCAGTAGTATCTCTCCCTGGTTAGACAGGGGGGAGACCCAGTACTTC.

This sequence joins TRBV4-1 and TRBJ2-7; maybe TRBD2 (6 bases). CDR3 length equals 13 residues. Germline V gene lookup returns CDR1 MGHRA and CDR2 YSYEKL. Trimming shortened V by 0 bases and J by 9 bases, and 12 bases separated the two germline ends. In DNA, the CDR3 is TGCGCCAGCAGCCAAGATGGGACTTGGGTGCAGTACTTC. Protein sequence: CASSQDGTWVQYF.

CDR3 protein: CASSSGTGGGYTF. CDR3 nucleotide sequence: TGTGCCAGCAGCTCGGGGACAGGTGGTGGCTACACCTTC. The chain links TRBV11-2 to TRBJ1-2; 8 nucleotides line up with TRBD1. The CDR3 covers 13 residues. With 4 bases clipped from V and 7 bases from J, the junction kept 5 bases outside the gene matches. Germline CDR1 reads SGHAT; CDR2 reads FQNNGV.

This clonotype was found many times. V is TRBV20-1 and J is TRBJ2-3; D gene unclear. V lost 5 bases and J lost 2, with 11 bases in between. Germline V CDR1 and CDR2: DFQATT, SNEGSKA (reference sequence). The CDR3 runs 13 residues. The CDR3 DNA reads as TGCAGTGCTCTCCTTCCTATCACAGATACGCAGTATTTT. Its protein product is CSALLPITDTQYF.

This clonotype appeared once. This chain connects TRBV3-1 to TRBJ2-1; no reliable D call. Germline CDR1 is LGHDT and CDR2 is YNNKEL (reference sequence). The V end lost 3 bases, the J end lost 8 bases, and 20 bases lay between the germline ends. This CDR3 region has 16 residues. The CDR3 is CASSHGPPRPLDEQFF. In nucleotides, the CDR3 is TGTGCCAGCAGCCATGGACCCCCCCGCCCGCTGGATGAGCAGTTCTTC.

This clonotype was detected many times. The CDR3 sequence: CASSLEERVNTEAFF. The DNA for the CDR3 is TGCGCCAGCAGCCTAGAGGAGAGGGTGAACACTGAAGCTTTCTTT. V usage is TRBV4-1 and J usage is TRBJ1-1; no clear D. Per germline, CDR1 MGHRA and CDR2 YSYEKL. This CDR3 is 15 amino acids long. V lost 4 bases and J lost 0, with 12 bases in between.